A single sample is the source of the 8 T cell receptor beta chains below, sequenced in a study of identical twins. In TCRdb, the 5' RACE reads were re-called with MiXCR into one record per CDR3 protein. The table includes 470,000 or so distinct CDR3 sequences, less than 25% detected once. These records were also assigned to another study, of T cells expressing NK-cell markers.

Material for sequencing was CD4+ T cells sorted from blood. Every receptor here comes from a woman aged 18-35 years in good health.

The chain links TRBV5-6 to TRBJ2-7; possible D gene TRBD2, 6 bases. Trimming removed 0 bases at V and 2 bases at J, with 12 bases between. Germline V gene sequence: CDR1 SGHDT, CDR2 YYEEEE. The CDR3 extends over 15 amino acids. In DNA, the CDR3 is TGTGCCAGCAGCTTGGCCGGAGGGCAGCCCTACGAGCAGTACTTC. This encodes CASSLAGGQPYEQYF. Full variable domain (missing parts from reference TRBV5-6 and TRBJ2-7): DAGVTQSPTHLIKTRGQQVTLRCSPKSGHDTVSWYQQALGQGPQFIFQYYEEEERQRGNFPDRFSGHQFPNYSSELNVNALLLGDSALYLCASSLAGGQPYEQYFGPGTRLTVT.

This chain links TRBV12-3 or TRBV12-4 with TRBJ1-2, with D perhaps TRBD1 (5 bases). This CDR3 spans 13 amino acids. Trimming stripped 10 bases from V and 2 bases from J, with 14 bases between. CDR3 in amino acids: CATRQPRNYGYTF. The CDR3 DNA sequence: TGTGCCACGCGACAGCCCCGAAACTATGGCTACACCTTC.

This clonotype was counted only a few times. The J gene is TRBJ1-2, the V gene TRBV25-1; D is possibly TRBD1 (5 bases). The CDR3 totals 15 residues. The V gene's germline CDR1 is MGHDK and CDR2 SYGVNS. V was shortened by 3 bases and J by 6 bases, with 17 bases between the two germline ends. DNA of the CDR3: TGTGCCAGCAGTGATCCTGCGGGGCAGGGCAATGGCTACACCTTC. Protein product: CASSDPAGQGNGYTF.

In this sample, this clonotype turned up a few times. Here the CDR3 reads CASSITSGRAIDEQFF. DNA for the CDR3: TGTGCCAGCAGTATCACTAGCGGGAGGGCCATTGATGAGCAGTTCTTC. The chain recombines TRBV28 with TRBJ2-1, with 13 bases aligning to TRBD2. The V gene end was trimmed by 5 bases and the J gene end by 8 bases; junction bases not matched to a gene: 9. The CDR3 runs to 16 residues. Germline V gives CDR1 MDHEN, CDR2 SYDVKM.

V gene TRBV6-6 combines with J gene TRBJ1-2; D may be TRBD1 (5 bases). V was cut by 8 bases and J by 3 bases, with 13 bases left in between. The V gene's germline CDR1 is MNHNY and CDR2 SVGAGI (reference sequence). This CDR3 has 13 residues. This CDR3 reads CASSYPGDYGYTF. The CDR3 nucleotides read TGTGCCAGCTCATATCCGGGGGACTATGGCTACACCTTC.

There are a few counts of this clonotype. J is TRBJ2-7 and V is TRBV11-1; 9 bases align to TRBD1. Germline V lookup: CDR1 SGHAT, CDR2 FQDESV (reference sequence). Trimming at V came to 5 bases and at J to 3 bases, leaving 8 bases not matched to a gene. This CDR3 region has 15 residues. CDR3 in amino acids: CASSHGQGTFYEQYF. The CDR3, as DNA: TGTGCCAGCAGCCACGGACAGGGGACTTTCTACGAGCAGTACTTC.

The chain employs TRBV3-1 and TRBJ2-7; D remains ambiguous. The V and J ends lost 1 base and 2 bases respectively, with 12 bases between them. CDR1 is LGHDT, CDR2 YNNKEL, per germline (reference sequence). The CDR3 spans 15 residues. The CDR3: CASSQGLSSPYEQYF. The CDR3 nucleotides are TGTGCCAGCAGCCAAGGACTTTCAAGTCCCTACGAGCAGTACTTC.

This clonotype occurred many times. The V and J genes are TRBV9 and TRBJ1-2; D ambiguous. Germline assignment: CDR1 SGDLS and CDR2 YYNGEE. V lost 3 bases and J 4 bases, leaving 10 bases between the germline ends. CDR3 length: 13 residues. The chain's CDR3 is CASSADGFYGYTF. CDR3 nucleotide sequence: TGTGCCAGCAGCGCGGACGGCTTCTATGGCTACACCTTC.